One sample yielded the 26 T cell receptor beta chains listed below, sequenced in a study of shared clonotypes between healthy human individuals. Only in-frame clones appear in the TCRdb table, and some are missing; sequencing was by immunoSEQ multiplex PCR. The repertoire holds approximately 1,500,000 clones, roughly 95% seen once, with about 1.2% in the top ten. Input material: naive CD4+ T cells sorted from blood. Documented subset: CD45RA+ positively selected. These receptor sequences come from a young man in good health.

V gene TRBV28 combines with J gene TRBJ2-5; D is undetermined. Per the germline V gene, CDR1 is MDHEN and CDR2 is SYDVKM. This CDR3 comprises 12 residues. V was trimmed by 10 bases and J by 7 bases, leaving 16 bases between them. The CDR3 DNA is TGTGCCACCCATACGATAGTGGGGACCCAGTACTTC. Its protein is CATHTIVGTQYF.

The chain combines TRBV27 with TRBJ2-7, with D tentatively TRBD2 (6 bases). This CDR3 contains 14 residues. Trimming took off 7 bases at V and 0 bases at J, with 13 bases between the two ends. Germline V CDR1 and CDR2: MNHEY, SMNVEV (reference sequence). The CDR3 sequence is CASTPRGYSYEQYF. The CDR3 DNA reads TGTGCCAGCACCCCACGGGGGTACTCCTACGAGCAGTACTTC.

A remark on this clone: Mismatch with germline at one junction end may stem from a read error. CDR3 sequence reads: CVSSETGGMAGELFF. The CDR3 nucleotides read TGTGTCAGCAGCGAGACAGGGGGAATGGCCGGGGAGCTGTTTTTT. The rearrangement joins TRBV7-9 to TRBJ2-2; 9 nucleotides line up with TRBD1. This CDR3 contains 15 residues. Germline lookup yields CDR1 SEHNR and CDR2 FQNEAQ (reference sequence).

CDR3 sequence (DNA): TGTGCCAGTAGAATACCCACGGACGGGCACACCGGGGAGCTGTTTTTT. Residues: CASRIPTDGHTGELFF. This sequence joins TRBV19 and TRBJ2-2; D remains ambiguous. Germline values: CDR1 LNHDA, CDR2 SQIVND (reference sequence). V was pared by 6 bases and J by 3 bases, with 17 bases between. CDR3 length: 16 amino acids.

V is TRBV19 and J is TRBJ1-1; 7 bases match TRBD1. The CDR3 runs to 12 residues. V shed 5 bases, J shed 6 bases, and the junction held 3 bases outside the gene matches. Germline CDR1 reads LNHDA; CDR2 reads SQIVND (reference sequence). The CDR3 DNA reads TGTGCCAGTAGTTCTGACAGGGCTGAAGCTTTCTTT. This codes for CASSSDRAEAFF.

J is TRBJ2-5 and V is TRBV4-3; 9 nucleotides align to TRBD1. The CDR3 covers 17 residues. J lost 2 bases, V lost 1 base, and 8 bases had no gene match. Germline V lookup: CDR1 LGHNA, CDR2 YSLEER. CDR3 in DNA: TGCGCCAGCAGCCAAGGAGGGTCCGGGACAGGGCAAGAGACCCAGTACTTC. It codes for CASSQGGSGTGQETQYF.

The V call is TRBV7-6, the J call TRBJ2-7; no definite D call. The CDR3 has 15 residues. Trimming pared 0 bases from V and 3 bases from J, leaving 12 bases between. Germline V gene lookup returns CDR1 SGHVS and CDR2 FNYEAQ. The DNA of the CDR3 is TGTGCCAGCAGCTTAGCTGGGGTGGTGGGCTACGAGCAGTACTTC. Amino acid sequence: CASSLAGVVGYEQYF.

This chain uses TRBV27 with TRBJ2-7; TRBD1 is a possible D gene (5 bases). V shed 4 bases and J shed 6 bases, with 10 bases lying between them. Germline V gives CDR1 MNHEY, CDR2 SMNVEV (reference sequence). There are 12 residues in the CDR3. The CDR3 reads CASSYRFGEQYF. CDR3 bases: TGTGCCAGCAGTTACAGGTTCGGCGAGCAGTACTTC.

This chain joins TRBV9 and TRBJ2-5; the match to TRBD2 covers 11 bases. Germline V CDR1 and CDR2: SGDLS, YYNGEE. V shed 4 bases and J 5 bases; nucleotides not matched to a gene: 7. This CDR3 contains 15 residues. The CDR3 DNA follows: TGTGCCAGCAGCCCACTCCCTAGCGGGAGGGAGACCCAGTACTTC. Protein sequence: CASSPLPSGRETQYF.

The chain has TRBV11-2 and TRBJ2-3; possibly TRBD2 for D (5 bases). CDR1 is SGHAT, CDR2 FQNNGV, per germline. The CDR3 totals 16 residues. V lost 5 bases and J 0 bases, leaving 15 bases between the germline ends. The CDR3 sequence: CASSPQIGGSTDTQYF. As DNA, the CDR3 is TGTGCCAGCAGCCCACAGATCGGCGGGAGCACAGATACGCAGTATTTT.

The chain couples TRBV5-3 to TRBJ1-1, with TRBD1 matching over 9 bases. TRBV5-3 is designated an ORF whose function remains uncertain. The ends lost 8 bases at V and 2 bases at J; junction bases unmatched: 10. The CDR3 covers 15 residues. This CDR3 reads CASTTTQGANTEAFF. The CDR3 coding sequence is TGTGCCAGCACTACTACACAGGGGGCCAACACTGAAGCTTTCTTT.

This chain links TRBV11-3 with TRBJ2-7; the match to TRBD2 covers 11 bases. The trim removed 5 bases at V and 5 bases at J, leaving 2 bases unmatched. The germline CDR1 and CDR2 sequences are SGHNT and YENEEA. The CDR3 extends over 13 amino acids. The CDR3 protein is CASSRSGRDEQYF. The DNA of the CDR3 is TGTGCCAGCAGCCGTAGCGGGAGGGACGAGCAGTACTTC.

The rearrangement joins TRBV7-2 to TRBJ2-5; D remains unclear. CDR1 is SGHTA and CDR2 is FQGNSA in the germline V gene. V was clipped by 2 bases and J by 4 bases, with 11 bases between them. The CDR3 is 14 amino acids. The CDR3 nucleotides read TGTGCCAGCAGCTTATCTGAAGCTGTAGAGACCCAGTACTTC. Translation: CASSLSEAVETQYF.

This sequence joins TRBV27 and TRBJ1-2; no clear D. V shed 3 bases and J shed 4 bases, with 9 bases lying between them. From germline, CDR1 is MNHEY and CDR2 SMNVEV (reference sequence). This CDR3 contains 13 residues. The CDR3: CASSFQAVYGYTF. In nucleotides, the CDR3 is TGTGCCAGCAGTTTTCAGGCCGTCTATGGCTACACCTTC.

Turning to this clone: A junction end diverges from the germline sequence, so it may reflect a read error. Other nucleotide sequences in the sample specify the same CDR3. This chain uses TRBV7-9 with TRBJ2-3; 12 bases match TRBD1. There are 14 residues in the CDR3. CDR1 SEHNR and CDR2 FQNEAQ come from the germline V gene (reference sequence). CDR3: CASSPGQGADTQYF. The CDR3, as DNA: TGCGCCAGCAGCCCGGGACAGGGGGCTGATACGCAGTATTTT.

This sequence joins TRBV18 and TRBJ1-1; TRBD1 might be the D (6 bases). The CDR3 length is 16 residues. Germline V gene data show CDR1 as KGHSH and CDR2 as LQKENI. With 4 bases removed from V and 0 bases from J, the gap between germline ends came to 15 bases. CDR3 in DNA: TGTGCCAGCTCACAAAGAATTGGACAGATGAACACTGAAGCTTTCTTT. Amino acid sequence: CASSQRIGQMNTEAFF. The full variable domain, completed using reference TRBV18 and TRBJ1-1, is NAGVMQNPRHLVRRRGQEARLRCSPMKGHSHVYWYRQLPEEGLKFMVYLQKENIIDESGMPKERFSAEFPKEGPSILRIQQVVRGDSAAYFCASSQRIGQMNTEAFFGQGTRLTVV.

V is TRBV7-9 and J is TRBJ2-7; a possible D gene is TRBD2 (6 bases). Germline V lookup: CDR1 SEHNR, CDR2 FQNEAQ (reference sequence). There are 14 residues in the CDR3. Trimming stripped 0 bases from V and 5 bases from J, with 11 bases between. The chain's CDR3 is CASSLAGGTHEQYF. In DNA form, the CDR3 reads TGTGCCAGCAGCTTAGCGGGCGGGACCCACGAGCAGTACTTC.

CDR3: CASKGAEISYEQYF. CDR3 bases: TGTGCCAGCAAGGGAGCGGAGATCTCCTACGAGCAGTACTTC. This chain links TRBV6-1 with TRBJ2-7, with a possible D match to TRBD2 (5 bases). This CDR3 region has 14 residues. The ends were cut back, 7 bases at V and 0 bases at J, with 13 bases in the middle. CDR1 and CDR2 (germline): MNHNS, SASEGT.

The genes are TRBV5-1 and TRBJ1-2; no definite D call. CDR1 and CDR2 (germline): SGHRS, YFSETQ. There are 13 residues in the CDR3. V lost 3 bases, J lost 4 bases, and 10 bases lay in between. The CDR3 sequence: CASSYSPAYGYTF. The CDR3 coding sequence is TGCGCCAGCAGCTATTCACCAGCCTATGGCTACACCTTC.

The chain combines TRBV28 with TRBJ2-2, with unresolved D. The length of the CDR3 is 13 residues. The ends were cut back, 7 bases at V and 1 base at J, with 7 bases in the middle. Germline V gives CDR1 MDHEN, CDR2 SYDVKM. The CDR3, as DNA: TGTGCCAGCACTTCACAGAACACCGGGGAGCTGTTTTTT. Translating gives CASTSQNTGELFF.

The chain is built from TRBV5-1 and TRBJ2-1; no reliable D call. Per the germline V gene, CDR1 is SGHRS and CDR2 is YFSETQ. The V end was cut by 0 bases, the J end by 7 bases, with 14 bases between. This CDR3 spans 15 amino acids. In nucleotides, the CDR3 is TGCGCCAGCAGCTTGGACGTGATCTACCAAAATGAGCAGTTCTTC. Protein sequence: CASSLDVIYQNEQFF.

This rearrangement joins TRBV5-1 to TRBJ1-1; 7 bases align to TRBD1. The germline V gene has CDR1 SGHRS and CDR2 YFSETQ. The V segment lost 2 bases and the J segment 5 bases; nucleotides outside the gene matches: 12. CDR3 length equals 16 residues. CDR3: CASSFRTGPIETEAFF. The DNA for the CDR3 is TGCGCCAGCAGCTTCAGGACAGGTCCAATCGAGACTGAAGCTTTCTTT. The full variable domain, rest sourced from reference TRBV5-1 and TRBJ1-1, is KAGVTQTPRYLIKTRGQQVTLSCSPISGHRSVSWYQQTPGQGLQFLFEYFSETQRNKGNFPGRFSGRQFSNSRSEMNVSTLELGDSALYLCASSFRTGPIETEAFFGQGTRLTVV.

The CDR3 DNA reads TGCGCCAGCAGCCTTACCGGGACAGGGGTTGAAGAGACCCAGTACTTC. Protein: CASSLTGTGVEETQYF. This rearrangement joins TRBV5-1 to TRBJ2-5, with TRBD1 matching over 10 bases. CDR3 length: 16 amino acids. The V gene's germline CDR1 is SGHRS and CDR2 YFSETQ. The junction had 9 bases not matched to a gene; V was cut back by 4 bases and J by 3 bases.

The J gene is TRBJ2-7, the V gene TRBV11-2, with D perhaps matching TRBD1 (5 bases). The length of the CDR3 is 16 residues. Germline V gene sequence: CDR1 SGHAT, CDR2 FQNNGV. Between the trimmed V and J ends, which lost 1 base and 2 bases, there was a span of 15 bases. CDR3 DNA: TGTGCCAGCAGCTTAGTTGGTCAGGGTGCCCCCTACGAGCAGTACTTC. It is translated as CASSLVGQGAPYEQYF. The full variable domain, with the rest looked up from reference TRBV11-2 and TRBJ2-7, is EAGVAQSPRYKIIEKRQSVAFWCNPISGHATLYWYQQILGQGPKLLIQFQNNGVVDDSQLPKDRFSAERLKGVDSTLKIQPAKLEDSAVYLCASSLVGQGAPYEQYFGPGTRLTVT.

V and J are TRBV7-9 and TRBJ2-1; D unclear. V dropped 5 bases and J dropped 8 bases, with 16 bases sitting between them. The CDR3 covers 14 residues. CDR1 is SEHNR, CDR2 FQNEAQ, per germline (reference sequence). The CDR3 loop reads CASSPGLGYDEQFF. CDR3 bases: TGTGCCAGCAGCCCTGGGCTAGGGTATGATGAGCAGTTCTTC.

V and J are TRBV5-1 and TRBJ1-1; no clear D gene. This CDR3 spans 18 amino acids. V was pared by 3 bases and J by 0 bases, with 21 bases between. Per the germline V gene, CDR1 is SGHRS and CDR2 is YFSETQ. The CDR3: CASSSNWGLGGMNTEAFF. In DNA form, the CDR3 reads TGCGCCAGCAGCTCCAACTGGGGTCTTGGAGGGATGAACACTGAAGCTTTCTTT.